A single sample is the source of the 3 T cell receptor beta chains below, sequenced in a study of regulatory T cells in long-lasting Graves disease. Through Arm-PCR of CDR3 regions and iRepertoire HTBI primers, TCR beta libraries were built. TCRdb independently ran MiXCR on the multiplex PCR reads; one entry per CDR3 protein. This table has about 520,000 distinct CDR3 sequences, 12% appearing once. Time point noted: newly diagnosed GD, antithyroid drugs for less than 3 months. PBMCs were the source of the RNA used for TCR sequencing. Separately, the same data were catalogued under a study of T cells in Graves' hyperthyroidism and ophthalmopathy.

Sequencing used peripheral blood mononuclear cells (PBMCs), obtained at new diagnosis, from a patient treated with antithyroid drugs. The origin of the receptors is a young woman with Graves disease.

This clonotype showed up many times. This chain connects TRBV12-3 or TRBV12-4 to TRBJ1-1; tentative D call: TRBD1 (6 bases). The V gene lost 6 bases and the J gene lost 3 bases, with 11 bases spanning the gap. The CDR3 is 13 residues long. CDR3 in amino acids: CASRYQGYTEAFF. The CDR3 DNA follows: TGTGCCAGCAGGTACCAGGGGTACACTGAAGCTTTCTTT.

This clonotype was seen a few times. CDR3 coding DNA: TGCAGCGTTGCCCCGGACTTAGGTATCTACGAGCAGTACTTC. Translation gives CSVAPDLGIYEQYF. The chain recombines TRBV29-1 with TRBJ2-7; perhaps TRBD2 as D (5 bases). V shed 4 bases and J shed 3 bases, with 16 bases lying between them. Germline values: CDR1 SQVTM, CDR2 ANQGSEA. The CDR3 extends over 14 amino acids.

This clonotype was recorded at least ten times. The rearrangement links TRBV2 to TRBJ2-5; 10 bases map to TRBD2. Germline V lookup: CDR1 SNHLY, CDR2 FYNNEI. The V and J ends lost 5 bases and 3 bases, in that order; junction bases with no gene match: 9. This CDR3 has 16 amino acids. The CDR3 region is CASSSPGLAAKETQYF. The CDR3 DNA reads TGTGCCAGCAGTTCCCCAGGACTAGCGGCAAAAGAGACCCAGTACTTC.